This T cell receptor (beta chain) was identified during a study of control samples from healthy donors and cancer patients. The CDR3 totals 14 residues. Trimming pared 5 bases from V and 9 bases from J, leaving 17 bases between. CDR1 is SGHAT, CDR2 FQNNGV, per germline. This clone was counted a single time. Repertoires were generated with immunoSEQ multiplex PCR, while TCRdb's copy carries only in-frame clones and drops some. The sample lists about 190,000 clones; approximately 91% were seen once. Input material: blood. This chain joins TRBV11-2 and TRBJ2-4, with D unclear. This receptor was identified in a man aged 25-40 years in good health. The CDR3 here is CASSPVPQWGIQYF. The CDR3 coding sequence is TGTGCCAGCAGCCCCGTTCCCCAATGGGGCATTCAGTACTTC.